The TCR beta chain under discussion was sequenced for a study of blood T cell repertoires in COVID-19. About the study: Sources were T cells, B-cell-depleted T cells, or PBMCs; the material itself was cDNA or gDNA.

Source study methods: Estimation of nucleated cell counts relied on the amplification of reference gene primers. Only in-frame clones appear in the TCRdb table, and some are missing; sequencing was by immunoSEQ multiplex PCR. That table supplies the V and J calls and clone size; D and trimming were determined from the DNA. The sample has some 140,000 clones, 84% seen once. This CDR3 spans 14 amino acids. V lost 0 bases, J lost 3 bases, and 10 bases lay in between. The germline gives CDR1 SGHRS, CDR2 YFSETQ. The sequenced material came from PBMCs or T cells enriched from blood (not recorded which). The chain joins TRBV5-1 to TRBJ2-7; tentative D call: TRBD2 (6 bases). The clonotype comes from a middle-aged man with acute COVID-19. The DNA of the CDR3 is TGCGCCAGCAGCTTGGTCAACGGGGGCTACGAGCAGTACTTC. Translated, it gives CASSLVNGGYEQYF.